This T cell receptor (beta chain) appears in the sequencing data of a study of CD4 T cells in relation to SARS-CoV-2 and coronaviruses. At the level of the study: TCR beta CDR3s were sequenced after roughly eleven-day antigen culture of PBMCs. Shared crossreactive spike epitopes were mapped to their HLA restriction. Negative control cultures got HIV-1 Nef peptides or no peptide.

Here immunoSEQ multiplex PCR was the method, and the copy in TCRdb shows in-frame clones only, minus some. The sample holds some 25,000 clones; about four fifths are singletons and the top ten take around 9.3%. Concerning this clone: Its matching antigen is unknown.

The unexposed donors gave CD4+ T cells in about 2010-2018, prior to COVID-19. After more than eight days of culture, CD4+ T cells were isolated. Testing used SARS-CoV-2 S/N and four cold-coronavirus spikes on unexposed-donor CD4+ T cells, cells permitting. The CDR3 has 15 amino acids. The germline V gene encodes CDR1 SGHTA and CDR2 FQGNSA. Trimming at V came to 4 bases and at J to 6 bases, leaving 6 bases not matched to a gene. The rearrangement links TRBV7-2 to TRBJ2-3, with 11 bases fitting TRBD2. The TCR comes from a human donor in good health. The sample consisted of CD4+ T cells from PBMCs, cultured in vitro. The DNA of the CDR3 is TGTGCCAGCAGCTCGACTAGCGGGGAGCGGGATACGCAGTATTTT. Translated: CASSSTSGERDTQYF.